The 8 T cell receptor beta chains in this list originate from one sample, sequenced in a study of T cell responses to AZD1222 COVID-19 vaccine. Produced via immunoSEQ multiplex PCR; TCRdb's table is partial and in-frame only. The sample contains roughly 110,000 clones, 80% to 95% of which appear only once. The input for sequencing was peripheral blood, taken 28 days after the second AZD1222 dose. The receptors shown here come from an adult who received the AZD1222 COVID-19 vaccine.

This chain uses TRBV18 with TRBJ1-2; 11 nucleotides agree with TRBD1. The germline gives CDR1 KGHSH, CDR2 LQKENI. J gave up 4 bases and V 0 bases, and 4 bases lay outside the gene matches. The CDR3 sequence is 16 residues long. The CDR3 region has the DNA TGTGCCAGCTCACCACCGGACAGGGGGCGGGTCTATGGCTACACCTTC. It is translated as CASSPPDRGRVYGYTF.

This chain connects TRBV14 to TRBJ2-1, with 11 nucleotides matching TRBD2. After removal of 4 bases from V and 7 bases from J, the junction contained 12 bases not matched to a gene. This CDR3 is built from 17 residues. The germline V gene encodes CDR1 SGHDN and CDR2 FVKESK. The CDR3 sequence: CASSRRPFSGRVNEQFF. CDR3 sequence (DNA): TGTGCCAGCAGCCGTCGACCCTTTAGCGGGAGGGTAAATGAGCAGTTCTTC.

The J gene is TRBJ1-5, the V gene TRBV28; maybe TRBD1 (6 bases). Germline V lookup: CDR1 MDHEN, CDR2 SYDVKM. There are 13 residues in the CDR3. With 6 bases removed from V and 7 bases from J, the gap between germline ends came to 13 bases. CDR3 residues: CASRQGSRQPQHF. The CDR3 nucleotides read TGTGCCAGCAGACAGGGTTCCCGCCAGCCCCAGCATTTT.

The V call is TRBV11-3, the J call TRBJ2-1; TRBD2 is a possible D gene (5 bases). This CDR3 comprises 15 residues. With 0 bases removed from V and 7 bases from J, the gap between germline ends came to 13 bases. CDR1 is SGHNT, CDR2 YENEEA, per germline. The CDR3 loop reads CASSLEQAPGNEQFF. In nucleotides, the CDR3 is TGTGCCAGCAGCTTAGAGCAGGCACCGGGGAATGAGCAGTTCTTC.

The chain combines TRBV9 with TRBJ1-4; no clear D gene. CDR3 length: 15 residues. Per germline, CDR1 SGDLS and CDR2 YYNGEE. Trimming removed 4 bases from V and 5 bases from J, with 15 bases in between. DNA of the CDR3: TGTGCCAGCAGCCCCCGCCCCAATGGAAATGAAAAACTGTTTTTT. Protein product: CASSPRPNGNEKLFF.

J is TRBJ1-1 and V is TRBV28; possible D gene TRBD1, 6 bases. This CDR3 contains 12 residues. The germline V and J ends were trimmed by 8 bases and 5 bases, with 12 bases remaining between them. CDR1 is MDHEN, CDR2 SYDVKM, per germline. This chain's CDR3 is CASAGARTEAFF. In DNA, the CDR3 is TGTGCCAGCGCGGGGGCTCGTACTGAAGCTTTCTTT.

The J gene is TRBJ1-2, the V gene TRBV5-1; tentatively, D is TRBD1 (5 bases). This CDR3 contains 12 residues. The germline V and J ends were trimmed by 4 bases and 7 bases, with 11 bases remaining between them. Per the germline V gene, CDR1 is SGHRS and CDR2 is YFSETQ. For the CDR3, the DNA is TGCGCCAGCAGCCGGGACCGCCGTGGCTACACCTTC. This sequence encodes CASSRDRRGYTF.

This chain links TRBV4-1 with TRBJ1-3; no clear D gene. The CDR3 has 15 amino acids. Trimming stripped 1 base from V and 2 bases from J, with 9 bases between. Germline V gives CDR1 MGHRA, CDR2 YSYEKL. CDR3 in amino acids: CASSQGRSPGNTIYF. The CDR3 DNA is TGCGCCAGCAGCCAAGGGCGGAGCCCTGGAAACACCATATATTTT.